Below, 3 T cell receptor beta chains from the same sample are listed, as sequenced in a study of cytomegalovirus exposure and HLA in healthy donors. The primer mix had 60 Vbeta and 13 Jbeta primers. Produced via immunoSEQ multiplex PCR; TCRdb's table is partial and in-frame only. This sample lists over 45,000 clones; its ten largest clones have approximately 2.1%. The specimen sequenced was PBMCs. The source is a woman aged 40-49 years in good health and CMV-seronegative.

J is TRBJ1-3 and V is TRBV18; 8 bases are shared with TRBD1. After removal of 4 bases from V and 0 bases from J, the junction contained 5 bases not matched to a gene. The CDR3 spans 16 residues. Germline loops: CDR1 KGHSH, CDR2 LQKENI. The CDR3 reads CASSQGQANSGNTIYF. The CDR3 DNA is TGTGCCAGCTCACAGGGACAGGCGAACTCTGGAAACACCATATATTTT.

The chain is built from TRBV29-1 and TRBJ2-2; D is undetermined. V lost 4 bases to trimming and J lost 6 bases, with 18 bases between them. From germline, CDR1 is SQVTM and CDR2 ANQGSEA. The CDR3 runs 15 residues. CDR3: CSVATTPDFAGELFF. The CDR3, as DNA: TGCAGCGTTGCAACTACACCGGATTTTGCCGGGGAGCTGTTTTTT.

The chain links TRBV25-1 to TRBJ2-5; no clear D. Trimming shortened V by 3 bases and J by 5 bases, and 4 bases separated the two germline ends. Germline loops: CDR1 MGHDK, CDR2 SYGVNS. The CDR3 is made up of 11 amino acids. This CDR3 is CASSEGETQYF. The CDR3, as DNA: TGTGCCAGCAGTGAGGGCGAGACCCAGTACTTC.